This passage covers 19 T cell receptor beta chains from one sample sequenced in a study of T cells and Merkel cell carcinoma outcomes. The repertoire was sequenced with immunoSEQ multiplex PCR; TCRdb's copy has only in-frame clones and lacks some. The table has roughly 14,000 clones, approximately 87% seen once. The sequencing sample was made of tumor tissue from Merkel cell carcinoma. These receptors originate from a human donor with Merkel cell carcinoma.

The CDR3 DNA sequence: TGCGCCAGCAGCCCCGTCGGGGACAACTATGGCTACACCTTC. Protein: CASSPVGDNYGYTF. This rearrangement joins TRBV5-1 to TRBJ1-2; tentative D call: TRBD1 (5 bases). In germline, CDR1 is SGHRS, CDR2 YFSETQ. The CDR3 loop spans 14 amino acids. The V end was cut by 4 bases, the J end by 2 bases, with 12 bases between. The whole variable domain, filled in from reference TRBV5-1 and TRBJ1-2, reads KAGVTQTPRYLIKTRGQQVTLSCSPISGHRSVSWYQQTPGQGLQFLFEYFSETQRNKGNFPGRFSGRQFSNSRSEMNVSTLELGDSALYLCASSPVGDNYGYTFGSGTRLTVV.

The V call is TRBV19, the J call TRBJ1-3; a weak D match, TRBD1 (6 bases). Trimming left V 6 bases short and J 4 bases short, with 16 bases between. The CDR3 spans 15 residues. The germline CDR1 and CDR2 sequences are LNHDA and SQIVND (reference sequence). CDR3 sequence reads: CASSLGASGGNTIYF. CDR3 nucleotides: TGTGCCAGTAGCCTGGGGGCCTCGGGAGGAAACACCATATATTTT.

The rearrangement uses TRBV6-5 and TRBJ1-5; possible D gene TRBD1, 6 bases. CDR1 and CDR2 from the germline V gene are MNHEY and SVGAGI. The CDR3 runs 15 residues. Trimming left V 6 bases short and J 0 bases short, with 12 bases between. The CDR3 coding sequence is TGTGCCAGCAGACCCAGACAGGATAGCAATCAGCCCCAGCATTTT. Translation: CASRPRQDSNQPQHF.

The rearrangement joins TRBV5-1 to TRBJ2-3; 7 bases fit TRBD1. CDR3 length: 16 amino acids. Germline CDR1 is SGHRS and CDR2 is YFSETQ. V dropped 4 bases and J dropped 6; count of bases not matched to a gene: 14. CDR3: CASSAPTGMVFDTQYF. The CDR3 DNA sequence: TGCGCCAGCAGCGCCCCGACAGGGATGGTTTTCGATACGCAGTATTTT.

CDR3: CASSFESPETQYF. In DNA, the CDR3 is TGCGCCAGCAGCTTTGAATCCCCCGAGACCCAGTACTTC. The V gene is TRBV5-1, the J gene TRBJ2-5; D gene unclear. Germline values: CDR1 SGHRS, CDR2 YFSETQ. This CDR3 comprises 13 residues. V shed 2 bases and J shed 5 bases, with 10 bases lying between them.

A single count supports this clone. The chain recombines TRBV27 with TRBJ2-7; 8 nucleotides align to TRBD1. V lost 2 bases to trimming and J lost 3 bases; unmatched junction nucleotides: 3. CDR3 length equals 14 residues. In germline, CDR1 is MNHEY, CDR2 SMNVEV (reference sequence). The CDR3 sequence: CASSLGGQGYEQYF. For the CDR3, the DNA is TGTGCCAGCAGTTTAGGCGGACAGGGCTACGAGCAGTACTTC.

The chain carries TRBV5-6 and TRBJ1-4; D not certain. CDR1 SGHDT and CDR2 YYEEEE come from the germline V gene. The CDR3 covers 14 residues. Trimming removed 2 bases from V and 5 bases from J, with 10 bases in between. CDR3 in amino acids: CASSFEGLNEKLFF. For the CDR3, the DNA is TGTGCCAGCAGCTTCGAGGGCCTGAATGAAAAACTGTTTTTT.

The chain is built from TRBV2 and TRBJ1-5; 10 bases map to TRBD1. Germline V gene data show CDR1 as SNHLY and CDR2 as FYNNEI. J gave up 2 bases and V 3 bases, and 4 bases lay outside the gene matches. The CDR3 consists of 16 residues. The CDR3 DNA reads TGTGCCAGCAGTGATGTTGGACAGGGGGGCAATCAGCCCCAGCATTTT. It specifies CASSDVGQGGNQPQHF.

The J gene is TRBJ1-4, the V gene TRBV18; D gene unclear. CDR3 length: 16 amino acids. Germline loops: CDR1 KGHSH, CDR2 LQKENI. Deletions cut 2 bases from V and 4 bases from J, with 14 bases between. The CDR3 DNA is TGTGCCAGCTCACCATCTGTGCCAGGCCTTAATGAAAAACTGTTTTTT. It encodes CASSPSVPGLNEKLFF.

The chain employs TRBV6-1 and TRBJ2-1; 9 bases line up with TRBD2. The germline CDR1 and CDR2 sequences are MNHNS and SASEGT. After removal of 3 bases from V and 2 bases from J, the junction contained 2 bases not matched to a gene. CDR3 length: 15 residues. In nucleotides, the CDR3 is TGTGCCAGCAGTGAGGGGACTAGCCCCTACAATGAGCAGTTCTTC. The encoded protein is CASSEGTSPYNEQFF.

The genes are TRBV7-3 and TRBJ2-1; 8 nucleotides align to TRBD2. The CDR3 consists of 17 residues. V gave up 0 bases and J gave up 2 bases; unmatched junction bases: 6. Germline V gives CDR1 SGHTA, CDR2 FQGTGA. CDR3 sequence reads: CASSLTGGTRAYNEQFF. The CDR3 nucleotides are TGTGCCAGCAGCTTAACGGGGGGGACTAGAGCCTACAATGAGCAGTTCTTC.

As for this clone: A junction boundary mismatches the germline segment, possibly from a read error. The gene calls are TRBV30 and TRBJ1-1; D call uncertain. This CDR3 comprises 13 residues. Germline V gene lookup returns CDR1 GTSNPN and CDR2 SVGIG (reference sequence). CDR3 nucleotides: TGTGCCTGGAGTATCCAGGAGAACACTGAAACTTTCTTT. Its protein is CAWSIQENTETFF. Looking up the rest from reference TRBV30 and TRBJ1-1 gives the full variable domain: SQTIHQWPATLVQPVGSPLSLECTVEGTSNPNLYWYRQAAGRGLQLLFYSVGIGQISSEVPQNLSASRPQDRQFILSSKKLLLSDSGFYLCAWSIQENTETFFGQGTRLTVV.

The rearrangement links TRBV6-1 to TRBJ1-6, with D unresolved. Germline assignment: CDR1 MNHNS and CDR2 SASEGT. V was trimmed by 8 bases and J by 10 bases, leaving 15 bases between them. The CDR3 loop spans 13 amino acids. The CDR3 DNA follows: TGTGCCAGCCAGGCGACACCGTCATCACCCCTCCACTTT. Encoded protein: CASQATPSSPLHF.

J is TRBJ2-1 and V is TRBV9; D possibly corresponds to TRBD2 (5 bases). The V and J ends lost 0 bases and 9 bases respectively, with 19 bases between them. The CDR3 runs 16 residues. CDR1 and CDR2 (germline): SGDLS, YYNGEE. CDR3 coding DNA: TGTGCCAGCAGCGTAGGTCCCGCCCTAGCTTTTGGTGAGCAGTTCTTC. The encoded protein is CASSVGPALAFGEQFF.

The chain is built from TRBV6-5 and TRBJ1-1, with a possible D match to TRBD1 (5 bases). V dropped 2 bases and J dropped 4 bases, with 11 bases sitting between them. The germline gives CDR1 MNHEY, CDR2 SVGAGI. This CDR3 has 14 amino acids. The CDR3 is CASSYNQGGTEAFF. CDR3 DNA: TGTGCCAGCAGTTACAATCAGGGCGGCACTGAAGCTTTCTTT.

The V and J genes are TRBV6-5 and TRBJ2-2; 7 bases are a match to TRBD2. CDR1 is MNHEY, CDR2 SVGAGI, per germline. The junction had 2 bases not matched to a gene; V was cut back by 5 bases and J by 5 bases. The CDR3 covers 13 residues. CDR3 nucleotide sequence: TGTGCCAGCAGTGTACTAGCGACCGGGGAGCTGTTTTTT. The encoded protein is CASSVLATGELFF.

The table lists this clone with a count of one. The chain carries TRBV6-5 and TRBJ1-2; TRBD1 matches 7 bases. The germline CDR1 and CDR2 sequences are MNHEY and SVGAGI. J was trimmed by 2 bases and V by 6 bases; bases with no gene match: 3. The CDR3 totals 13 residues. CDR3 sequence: CASSKGQNYGYTF. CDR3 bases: TGTGCCAGCAGCAAGGGACAGAACTATGGCTACACCTTC.

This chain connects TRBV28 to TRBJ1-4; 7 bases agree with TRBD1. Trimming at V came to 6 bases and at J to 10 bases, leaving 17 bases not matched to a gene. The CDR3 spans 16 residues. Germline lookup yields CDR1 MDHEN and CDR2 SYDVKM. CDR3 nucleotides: TGTGCCAGCAGCTCTAACCGACAGGGTTCTTTATTAAAACTGTTTTTT. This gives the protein CASSSNRQGSLLKLFF.

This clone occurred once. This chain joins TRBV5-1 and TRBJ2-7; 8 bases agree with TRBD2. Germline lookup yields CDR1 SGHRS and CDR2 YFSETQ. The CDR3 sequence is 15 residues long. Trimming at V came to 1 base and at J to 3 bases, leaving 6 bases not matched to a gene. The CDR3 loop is CASSLLAGGLYEQYF. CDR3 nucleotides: TGCGCCAGCAGCTTGCTGGCGGGGGGCCTCTACGAGCAGTACTTC.